This T cell receptor beta chain was sequenced in a study of T-cell reconstitution after alpha-beta-depleted transplantation in children (dated by TCRdb to 2015 to 2016). Regarding the complete study: Using TCR repertoire profiling, the study quantitatively followed how T-cell immune reconstitution unfolded in children after TCRalphabeta/CD19-depleted allogeneic hematopoietic cell transplantation.

Library preparation was by PCR. Sequencing was carried out with an Illumina HiSeq 2500. TCR library preparation used molecular barcoding, with unique molecular identifiers applied to normalize quantification of the TCRbeta repertoire. TCRdb's own reprocessing of the public reads used fastp at Q25 and MiXCR and kept productive beta chains. Duplicate CDR3 protein sequences are folded into a single record with the most common DNA and genes. The sample table lists 330,000 or so distinct CDR3 sequences, roughly 7.8% of them with a count of one. The top ten constitute about 9.3% of the sample. In its sample, this clonotype was seen many times. What antigen it recognizes has not been identified. Base-call qualities are not available, and no considerably larger clone is one nucleotide away. Overall study results and their limits: In some patients, the high TCRbeta diversity seen at day 60 was put down to recipient T cells and intrathymic progenitors that had survived conditioning. About two months after transplant, the apparently early recovery of alphabetaT-cell counts reportedly depended on just several hundred clones that had expanded rapidly and came from non-depleted graft cells. Over the following months the frequencies of hyperexpanded clones went down, and after one year T-cell counts and TCRbeta diversity were mostly credited to newly produced T cells.

Explained via the paper, the treatment or condition label denotes: allogeneic hematopoietic cell transplantation with graft depleted of TCRalphabeta T cells and CD19 B cells. The children who served as transplant recipients had been given grafts of TCRalphabeta/CD19-depleted allogeneic hematopoietic cells. This clonotype was sampled from a female patient aged 2 to 10 who had a stem cell transplant for Fanconi anemia, so the T cells may come from the graft donor. Sequenced here: peripheral blood, sampled 360 days after TCRalphabeta/CD19-depleted stem cell transplant.

The CDR3 corresponds to CASSFPRTGNTEAFF. The bases read TGTGCCAGCAGTTTTCCCCGGACGGGGAACACTGAAGCTTTCTTT. Here the chain combines TRBV12-3 or TRBV12-4 and TRBJ1-1; confidence is insufficient to name the D gene. A distance of 12 bases separates the germline ends of V and J, which lose 3 bases and 1 base respectively. The cysteine opens and the phenylalanine closes a CDR3 of 15 amino acids. Only the CDR3 portion is preserved as DNA: 45 bases, with reading frame beginning at the first base.